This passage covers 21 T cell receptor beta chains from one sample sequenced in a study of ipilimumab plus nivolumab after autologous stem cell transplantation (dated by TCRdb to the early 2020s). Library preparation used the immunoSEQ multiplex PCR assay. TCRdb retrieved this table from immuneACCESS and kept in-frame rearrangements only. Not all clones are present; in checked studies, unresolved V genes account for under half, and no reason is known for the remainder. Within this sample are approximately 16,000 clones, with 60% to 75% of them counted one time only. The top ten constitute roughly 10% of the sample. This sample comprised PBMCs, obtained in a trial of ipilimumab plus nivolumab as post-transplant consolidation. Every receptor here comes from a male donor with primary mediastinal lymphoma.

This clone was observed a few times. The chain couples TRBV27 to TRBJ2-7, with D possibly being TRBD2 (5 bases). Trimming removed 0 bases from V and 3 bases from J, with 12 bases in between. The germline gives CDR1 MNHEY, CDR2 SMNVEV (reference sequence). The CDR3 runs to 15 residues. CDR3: CASSLSSSSYYEQYF. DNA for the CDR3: TGTGCCAGCAGTTTATCATCTAGCAGCTACTACGAGCAGTACTTC.

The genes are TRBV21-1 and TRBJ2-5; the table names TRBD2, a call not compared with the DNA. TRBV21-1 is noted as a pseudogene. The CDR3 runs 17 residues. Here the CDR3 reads CASSTSWTSGGGETQYF. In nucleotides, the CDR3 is TGTGCCAGCAGCACCTCCTGGACTAGCGGGGGAGGGGAGACCCAGTACTTC.

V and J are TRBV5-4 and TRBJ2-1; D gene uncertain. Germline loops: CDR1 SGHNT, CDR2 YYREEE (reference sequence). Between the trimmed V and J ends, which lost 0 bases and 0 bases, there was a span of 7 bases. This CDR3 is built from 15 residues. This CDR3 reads CASSLGATSYNEQFF. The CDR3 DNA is TGTGCCAGCAGCTTGGGAGCCACCTCCTACAATGAGCAGTTCTTC.

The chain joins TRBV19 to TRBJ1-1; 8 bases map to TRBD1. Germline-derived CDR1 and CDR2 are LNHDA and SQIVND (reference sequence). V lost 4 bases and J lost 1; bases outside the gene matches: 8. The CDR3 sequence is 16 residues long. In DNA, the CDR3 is TGTGCCAGTAGTACCCGACAGGGGAGTAAGAACACTGAAGCTTTCTTT. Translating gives CASSTRQGSKNTEAFF.

CDR3 amino acids: CASSADRGGAVGNTIYF. The CDR3 DNA follows: TGTGCCAGCAGCGCAGACAGAGGGGGGGCAGTGGGAAACACCATATATTTT. The V and J genes are TRBV9 and TRBJ1-3; possible D gene TRBD1, 6 bases. V lost 3 bases, J lost 4 bases, and 20 bases lay in between. CDR1 is SGDLS, CDR2 YYNGEE, per germline. The CDR3 loop spans 17 amino acids. Full variable domain (missing parts from reference TRBV9 and TRBJ1-3): DSGVTQTPKHLITATGQRVTLRCSPRSGDLSVYWYQQSLDQGLQFLIQYYNGEERAKGNILERFSAQQFPDLHSELNLSSLELGDSALYFCASSADRGGAVGNTIYFGEGSWLTVV.

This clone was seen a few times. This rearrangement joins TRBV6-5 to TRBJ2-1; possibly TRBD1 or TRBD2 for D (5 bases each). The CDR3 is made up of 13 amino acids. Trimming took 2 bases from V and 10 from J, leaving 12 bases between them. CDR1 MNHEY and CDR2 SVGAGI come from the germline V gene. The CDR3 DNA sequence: TGTGCCAGCAGTTACGGGCAGGGACGGGAGCAGTTCTTC. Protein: CASSYGQGREQFF.

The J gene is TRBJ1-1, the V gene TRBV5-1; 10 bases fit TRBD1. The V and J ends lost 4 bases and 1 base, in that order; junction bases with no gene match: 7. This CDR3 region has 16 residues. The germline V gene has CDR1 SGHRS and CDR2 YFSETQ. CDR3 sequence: CASSDRQGAANTEAFF. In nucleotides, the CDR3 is TGCGCCAGCAGCGACAGACAGGGGGCGGCGAACACTGAAGCTTTCTTT.

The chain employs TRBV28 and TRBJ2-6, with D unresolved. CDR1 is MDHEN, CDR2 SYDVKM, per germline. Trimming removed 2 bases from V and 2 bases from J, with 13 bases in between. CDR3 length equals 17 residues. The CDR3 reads CASSLIGFSPGANVLTF. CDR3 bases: TGTGCCAGCAGTTTAATTGGGTTTTCTCCTGGGGCCAACGTCCTGACTTTC.

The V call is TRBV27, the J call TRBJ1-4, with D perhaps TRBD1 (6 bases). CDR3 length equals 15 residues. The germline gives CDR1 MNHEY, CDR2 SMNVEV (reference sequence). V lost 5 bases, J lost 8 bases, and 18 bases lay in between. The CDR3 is CASSPWTAVREKLFF. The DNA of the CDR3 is TGTGCCAGCAGTCCGTGGACAGCCGTGAGGGAAAAACTGTTTTTT.

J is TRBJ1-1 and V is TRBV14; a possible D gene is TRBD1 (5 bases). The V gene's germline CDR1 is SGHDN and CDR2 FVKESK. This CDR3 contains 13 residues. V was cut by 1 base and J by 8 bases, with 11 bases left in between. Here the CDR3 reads CASSQVRQGEAFF. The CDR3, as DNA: TGTGCCAGCAGCCAAGTTCGTCAGGGAGAAGCTTTCTTT.

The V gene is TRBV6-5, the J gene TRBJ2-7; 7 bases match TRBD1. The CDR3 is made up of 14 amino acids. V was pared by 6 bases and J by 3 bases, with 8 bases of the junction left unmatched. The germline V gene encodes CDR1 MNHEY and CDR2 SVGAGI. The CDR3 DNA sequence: TGTGCCAGCAGGAAGACAGGGCCTTTCTACGAGCAGTACTTC. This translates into CASRKTGPFYEQYF.

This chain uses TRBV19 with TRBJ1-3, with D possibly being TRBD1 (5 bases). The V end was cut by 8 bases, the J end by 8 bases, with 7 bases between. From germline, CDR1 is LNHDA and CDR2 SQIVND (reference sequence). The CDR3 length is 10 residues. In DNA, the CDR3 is TGTGCCAGTTTGGGGGACACCATATATTTT. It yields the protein CASLGDTIYF.

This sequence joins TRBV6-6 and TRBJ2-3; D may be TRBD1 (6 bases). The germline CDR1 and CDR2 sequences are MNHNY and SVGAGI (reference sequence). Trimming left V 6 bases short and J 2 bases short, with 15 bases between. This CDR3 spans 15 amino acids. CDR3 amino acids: CASRHHREFTDTQYF. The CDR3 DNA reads TGTGCCAGCAGGCACCACAGGGAATTCACAGATACGCAGTATTTT.

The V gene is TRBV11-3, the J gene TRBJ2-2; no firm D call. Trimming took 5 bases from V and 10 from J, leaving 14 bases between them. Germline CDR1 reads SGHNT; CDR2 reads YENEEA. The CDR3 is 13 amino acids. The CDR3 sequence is CASSLQGSEELFF. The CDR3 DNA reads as TGTGCCAGCAGCCTCCAAGGGTCGGAGGAGCTGTTTTTT.

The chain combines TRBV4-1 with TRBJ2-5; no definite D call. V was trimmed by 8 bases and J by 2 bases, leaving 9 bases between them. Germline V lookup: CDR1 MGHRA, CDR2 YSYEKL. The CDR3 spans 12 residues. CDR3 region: CASGALQETQYF. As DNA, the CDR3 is TGCGCCAGCGGAGCATTACAAGAGACCCAGTACTTC.

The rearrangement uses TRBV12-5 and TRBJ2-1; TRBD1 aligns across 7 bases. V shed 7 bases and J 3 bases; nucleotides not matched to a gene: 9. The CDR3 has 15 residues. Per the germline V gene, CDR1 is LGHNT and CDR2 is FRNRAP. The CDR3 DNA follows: TGTGCTAGTGCTCAGGGGACAGACGGCTACAATGAGCAGTTCTTC. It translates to CASAQGTDGYNEQFF. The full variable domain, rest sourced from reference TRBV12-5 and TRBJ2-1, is DARVTQTPRHKVTEMGQEVTMRCQPILGHNTVFWYRQTMMQGLELLAYFRNRAPLDDSGMPKDRFSAEMPDATLATLKIQPSEPRDSAVYFCASAQGTDGYNEQFFGPGTRLTVL.

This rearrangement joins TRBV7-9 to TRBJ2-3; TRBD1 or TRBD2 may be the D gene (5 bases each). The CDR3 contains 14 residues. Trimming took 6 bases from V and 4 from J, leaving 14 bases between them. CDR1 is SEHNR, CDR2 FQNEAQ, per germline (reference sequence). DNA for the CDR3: TGTGCCAGCAGAAAAGGGGACGGAGCAGATACGCAGTATTTT. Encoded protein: CASRKGDGADTQYF.

The CDR3 bases are TGTGCCAGCAGCCCCAACCCGGCGCTGAATTCACCCCTCCACTTT. It codes for CASSPNPALNSPLHF. The chain is built from TRBV11-2 and TRBJ1-6; D remains ambiguous. Looked up from germline, CDR1 is SGHAT and CDR2 is FQNNGV. The V end lost 5 bases, the J end lost 7 bases, and 15 bases lay between the germline ends. The CDR3 has 15 amino acids. Complete variable domain (other parts from reference TRBV11-2 and TRBJ1-6): EAGVAQSPRYKIIEKRQSVAFWCNPISGHATLYWYQQILGQGPKLLIQFQNNGVVDDSQLPKDRFSAERLKGVDSTLKIQPAKLEDSAVYLCASSPNPALNSPLHFGNGTRLTVT.

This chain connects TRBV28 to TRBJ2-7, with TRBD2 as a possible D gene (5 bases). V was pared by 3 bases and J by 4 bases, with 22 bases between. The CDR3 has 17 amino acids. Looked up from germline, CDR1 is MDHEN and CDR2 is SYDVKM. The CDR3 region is CASSFSLGDLQRYEQYF. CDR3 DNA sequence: TGTGCCAGCAGTTTCTCGTTGGGAGACCTTCAAAGGTACGAGCAGTACTTC.

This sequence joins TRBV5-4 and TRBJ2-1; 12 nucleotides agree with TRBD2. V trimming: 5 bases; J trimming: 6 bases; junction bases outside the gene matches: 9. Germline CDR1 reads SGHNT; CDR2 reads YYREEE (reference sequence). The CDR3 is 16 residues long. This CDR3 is CASRGELAGGVNEQFF. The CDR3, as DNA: TGTGCCAGCAGGGGGGAACTAGCGGGAGGCGTCAATGAGCAGTTCTTC.

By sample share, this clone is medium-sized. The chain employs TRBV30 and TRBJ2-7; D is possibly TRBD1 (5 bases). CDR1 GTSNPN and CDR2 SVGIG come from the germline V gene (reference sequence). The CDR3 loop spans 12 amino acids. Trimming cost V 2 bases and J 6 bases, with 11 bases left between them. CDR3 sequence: CAWSPQGGEQYF. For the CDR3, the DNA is TGTGCCTGGAGTCCCCAGGGTGGCGAGCAGTACTTC.